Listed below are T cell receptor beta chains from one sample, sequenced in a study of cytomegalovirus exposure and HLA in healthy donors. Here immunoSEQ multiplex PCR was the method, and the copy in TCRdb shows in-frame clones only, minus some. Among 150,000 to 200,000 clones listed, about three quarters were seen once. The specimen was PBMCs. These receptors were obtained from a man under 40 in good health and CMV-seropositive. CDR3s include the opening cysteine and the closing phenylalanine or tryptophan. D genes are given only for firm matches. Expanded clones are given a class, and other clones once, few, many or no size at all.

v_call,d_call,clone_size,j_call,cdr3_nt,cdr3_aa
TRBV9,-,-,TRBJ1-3,TGTGCCAGCAGCGTAGACCGCTACTCTGGAAACACCATATATTTT,CASSVDRYSGNTIYF
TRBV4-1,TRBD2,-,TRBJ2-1,TGCGCCAGCAGCATCCGTCTAGCGGCATCCTACAATGAGCAGTTCTTC,CASSIRLAASYNEQFF
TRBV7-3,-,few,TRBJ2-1,TGTGCCAGCAGCTCCGAGGTGGGGGCCGGGGATGAGCAGTTCTTC,CASSSEVGAGDEQFF
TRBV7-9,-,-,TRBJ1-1,TGTGCCAGCAGCTTCCAGGGACTTTCGGGCACTGAAGCTTTCTTT,CASSFQGLSGTEAFF
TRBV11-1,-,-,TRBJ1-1,TGTGCCAGCAGCTTACAGGAGGGGATCACTGAAGCTTTCTTT,CASSLQEGITEAFF
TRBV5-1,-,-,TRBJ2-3,TGCGCCAGCAGCTTGGGGACAGAGATCGCAGATACGCAGTATTTT,CASSLGTEIADTQYF
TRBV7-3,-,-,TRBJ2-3,TGTGCCAGCAGCTTACTTGGACGTGGACTACCCACAGATACGCAGTATTTT,CASSLLGRGLPTDTQYF
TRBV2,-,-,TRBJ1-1,TGTGCCAGCAGTGACCAGGGGTCGGTCACTGAAGCTTTCTTT,CASSDQGSVTEAFF
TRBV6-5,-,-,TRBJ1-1,TGTGCCAGCAGTTACGGGGGGGTGAACACTGAAGCTTTCTTT,CASSYGGVNTEAFF
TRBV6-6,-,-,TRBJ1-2,TGTGCCAGCAGACCCACCCTAGGGGAAGGCTATGGCTACACCTTC,CASRPTLGEGYGYTF
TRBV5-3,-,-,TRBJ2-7,TGTGCCAGAAGCTTGACGCAGAGGCAAACCTACGAGCAGTACTTC,CARSLTQRQTYEQYF
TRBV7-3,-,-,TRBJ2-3,TGTGCCAGCAGCCCAACCCGACTAGTTCCGACGCAGTATTTT,CASSPTRLVPTQYF
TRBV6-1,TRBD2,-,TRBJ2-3,TGTGCCAGCAGTGAACTAGCGGGAGCCACAGATACGCAGTATTTT,CASSELAGATDTQYF
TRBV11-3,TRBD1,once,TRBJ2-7,TGTGCCAGCAGCTTACTGCCGGACAGGTACTACGAGCAGTACTTC,CASSLLPDRYYEQYF
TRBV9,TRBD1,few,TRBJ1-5,TGTGCCAGCAGCGCGGGACAGTATGACAATCAGCCCCAGCATTTT,CASSAGQYDNQPQHF
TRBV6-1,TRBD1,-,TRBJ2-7,TGTGCGGCACAATCCGGGACAGGGGCCTACGAGCAGTACTTC,CAAQSGTGAYEQYF
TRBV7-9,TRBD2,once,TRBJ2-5,TGTGCCAGCAGACTAGCGGGGGACCAAGAGACCCAGTACTTC,CASRLAGDQETQYF
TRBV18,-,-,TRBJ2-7,TGTGCCAGCTCACCGTCGAACAGGGTTGACTACGAGCAGTACTTC,CASSPSNRVDYEQYF
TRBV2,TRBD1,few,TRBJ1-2,TGTGCCAGCAGAGGACAGGCCGAGGGATATGGCTACACCTTC,CASRGQAEGYGYTF
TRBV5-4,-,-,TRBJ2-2,TGTGCCAGCCGCGAGGGGTCAGCGGGCTTCACCGGGGAGCTGTTTTTT,CASREGSAGFTGELFF
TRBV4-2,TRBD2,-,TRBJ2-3,TGTGCCAGCAGTGCGGGAGGGCGGGAAGATACGCAGTATTTT,CASSAGGREDTQYF
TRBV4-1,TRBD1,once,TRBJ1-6,TGCGCCAGCAGCCAAGTTAGGTTCAGGGGGCGTTCACCCCTCCACTTT,CASSQVRFRGRSPLHF
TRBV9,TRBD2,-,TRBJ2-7,TGTGCCAGCAGCAACAGTTTTACTAGCGGGAGCGCCTACGAGCAGTACTTC,CASSNSFTSGSAYEQYF
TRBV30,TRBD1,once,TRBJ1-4,TGTGCCTGGAGTTTTGACCAGGGGGTCAGTGAAAAACTGTTTTTT,CAWSFDQGVSEKLFF